This TCR beta chain was retrieved from a study of control samples from healthy donors and cancer patients. The CDR3 is 15 residues long. Data came from immunoSEQ multiplex PCR; TCRdb stores just in-frame clones and leaves some out. The repertoire holds 230,000 or so clones, with roughly 94% as singletons. Material for sequencing was blood. The receptor comes from a man over 45 in good health. The V and J genes are TRBV12-2 and TRBJ2-1; the table's TRBD2 call for D was not verified on the DNA. TRBV12-2 counts as a pseudogene. The CDR3 loop reads CASRLVKRGMNEQFF. CDR3 sequence (DNA): TGTGCAAGTCGCTTAGTGAAGCGGGGGATGAATGAGCAGTTCTTC.